Sequencing of this T cell receptor beta chain was carried out in a study of Tregs in tolerant kidney transplant recipients. As for this clone: Antigen: not known.

Study outcomes and limitations: Antigen-driven expansion was suggested because donor-specific Tregs expanded more than all Tregs in tolerant patients. No direct test of biological reproducibility was done here.

The V end lost 3 bases, the J end lost 5 bases, and 19 bases lay between the germline ends. The CDR3 covers 16 residues. CDR1 LNHNV and CDR2 YYDKDF come from the germline V gene (reference sequence). Data came from immunoSEQ multiplex PCR; TCRdb stores just in-frame clones and leaves some out. The top ten hold about 0.45% of the sample, which has about 100,000 clones, roughly 93% seen once. The chain is built from TRBV15 and TRBJ1-1, with TRBD1 as a possible D gene (6 bases). The receptor's source is a human donor who received a combined kidney and bone marrow transplant. This specimen was CD4+ T cells from blood, taken before the transplant. The CDR3 DNA is TGTGCCACCAGCAGGGCACTACAGGGTTGGGGAACTGAAGCTTTCTTT. Amino acid sequence: CATSRALQGWGTEAFF.